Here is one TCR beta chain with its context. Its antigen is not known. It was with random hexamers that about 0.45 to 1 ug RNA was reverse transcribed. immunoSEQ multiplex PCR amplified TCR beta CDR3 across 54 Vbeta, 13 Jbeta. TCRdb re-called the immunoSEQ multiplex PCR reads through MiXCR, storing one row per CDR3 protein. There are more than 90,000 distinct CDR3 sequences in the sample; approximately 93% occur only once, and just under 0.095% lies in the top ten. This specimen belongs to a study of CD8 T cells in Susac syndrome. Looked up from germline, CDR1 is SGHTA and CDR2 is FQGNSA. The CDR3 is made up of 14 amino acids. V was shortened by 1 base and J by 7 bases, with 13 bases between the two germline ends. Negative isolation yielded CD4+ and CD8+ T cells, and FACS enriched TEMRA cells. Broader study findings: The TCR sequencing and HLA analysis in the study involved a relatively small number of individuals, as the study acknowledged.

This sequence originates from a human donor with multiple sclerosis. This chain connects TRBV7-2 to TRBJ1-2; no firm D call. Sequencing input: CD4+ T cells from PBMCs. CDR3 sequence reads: CASSLETGASGYTF. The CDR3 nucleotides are TGTGCCAGCAGCTTAGAGACGGGAGCCAGTGGCTACACCTTC.